This T cell receptor (beta chain) was sequenced in a study of blood T cells in healthy people across ages. Broader study findings: When set beside aged donors, long-lived donors presented more naive CD4+ cells and higher diversity. With age, beta diversity per million T cells declined roughly linearly, significantly by 40 to 50.

Per sample, extraction of total RNA gave at least 5.5 micrograms in every case. Alongside a J-beta primer mix, a sample-barcoded 5' primer served in a second PCR lasting about 7 to 11 cycles. Every individual sample yielded 3 million or more paired-end reads (each containing CDR3). TCRdb re-derived calls from the 5' RACE reads in MiXCR, one entry per CDR3 protein. The table has about a million distinct CDR3 sequences, more than 30% seen once. V lost 6 bases and J 8 bases, leaving 13 bases between the germline ends. Per the germline V gene, CDR1 is SQVTM and CDR2 is ANQGSEA. This CDR3 region has 11 residues. Only a few counts were recorded for this clonotype. What it binds is not known.

This receptor was obtained from a man younger than 35 in good health. The chain carries TRBV29-1 and TRBJ1-1; D not certain. The source material was blood. CDR3 region: CSVRETHEAFF. The CDR3 coding sequence is TGCAGCGTGAGGGAGACCCACGAAGCTTTCTTT. Full variable domain (remainder filled in from reference TRBV29-1 and TRBJ1-1): SAVISQKPSRDICQRGTSLTIQCQVDSQVTMMFWYRQQPGQSLTLIATANQGSEATYESGFVIDKFPISRPNLTFSTLTVSNMSPEDSSIYLCSVRETHEAFFGQGTRLTVV.